These 22 T cell receptor beta chains were sequenced from one sample in a study of OX40 agonist ivuxolimab in advanced cancers. TCRdb keeps only in-frame clones here, not all; method: immunoSEQ multiplex PCR. The repertoire holds 35,000 to 50,000 clones, with about 86% as singletons. Material: CD4+ or CD8+ T cells sorted from blood, obtained in a trial of the OX40 agonist ivuxolimab. The origin of the receptors is an adult with an advanced solid tumor such as melanoma, head and neck, liver or kidney cancer.

The chain has TRBV4-2 and TRBJ2-3, with TRBD2 identical over 7 bases. The CDR3 runs 15 residues. With 5 bases clipped from V and 3 bases from J, the junction kept 8 bases outside the gene matches. Per the germline V gene, CDR1 is LGHNA and CDR2 is YNFKEQ. The CDR3 DNA follows: TGTGCCAGCAGCTCACTAGCGTCGAGTACAGATACGCAGTATTTT. Translated: CASSSLASSTDTQYF.

This clone has a handful of counts. This CDR3 is CASSWTGNTEAFF. In nucleotides, the CDR3 is TGTGCCAGCAGTTGGACAGGGAACACTGAAGCTTTCTTT. The V call is TRBV28, the J call TRBJ1-1; 7 bases are shared with TRBD1. J lost 1 base, V lost 4 bases, and 0 bases had no gene match. The CDR3 runs 13 residues. Germline V gene lookup returns CDR1 MDHEN and CDR2 SYDVKM.

This clone was seen only once. The chain carries TRBV9 and TRBJ2-1; no clear D gene. Germline assignment: CDR1 SGDLS and CDR2 YYNGEE. Trimming took 0 bases from V and 10 from J, leaving 8 bases between them. The length of the CDR3 is 12 residues. The CDR3 here is CASSVDMGEQFF. In DNA, the CDR3 is TGTGCCAGCAGCGTAGACATGGGGGAGCAGTTCTTC. The whole variable domain, filled in from reference TRBV9 and TRBJ2-1, reads DSGVTQTPKHLITATGQRVTLRCSPRSGDLSVYWYQQSLDQGLQFLIQYYNGEERAKGNILERFSAQQFPDLHSELNLSSLELGDSALYFCASSVDMGEQFFGPGTRLTVL.

The rearrangement joins TRBV6-5 to TRBJ1-1; a weak D match, TRBD1 (6 bases). The CDR3 extends over 13 amino acids. Trimming shortened V by 7 bases and J by 4 bases, and 13 bases separated the two germline ends. The V gene's germline CDR1 is MNHEY and CDR2 SVGAGI. CDR3 loop: CASTMGAGTEAFF. CDR3 sequence (DNA): TGTGCCAGCACCATGGGGGCGGGCACTGAAGCTTTCTTT.

This clone was detected only once. The chain carries TRBV7-9 and TRBJ1-1; a weak D match, TRBD1 (5 bases). Trimming removed 5 bases at V and 4 bases at J, with 8 bases between. Germline V gene sequence: CDR1 SEHNR, CDR2 FQNEAQ (reference sequence). The CDR3 extends over 12 amino acids. CDR3 sequence: CASSGDSTEAFF. CDR3 DNA sequence: TGTGCCAGCAGCGGTGACAGCACTGAAGCTTTCTTT.

The CDR3 DNA follows: TGCGCCAGCAGCCAAGTTTGGCCGACAGGGTTCGGAAACACCATATATTTT. As protein: CASSQVWPTGFGNTIYF. The chain uses TRBV4-3 and TRBJ1-3; 7 positions match TRBD1. Germline CDR1 and CDR2: LGHNA and YSLEER. V lost 1 base and J lost 4; bases outside the gene matches: 10. The CDR3 runs to 17 residues.

The V gene is TRBV28, the J gene TRBJ1-4; possible D gene TRBD1, 5 bases. Germline loops: CDR1 MDHEN, CDR2 SYDVKM. This CDR3 has 16 residues. V was clipped by 5 bases and J by 0 bases, with 13 bases between them. The CDR3 DNA follows: TGTGCCAGCAGTGGGGTCCAGGGTGCAACTAATGAAAAACTGTTTTTT. It specifies CASSGVQGATNEKLFF. Looking up the rest from reference TRBV28 and TRBJ1-4 gives the full variable domain: DVKVTQSSRYLVKRTGEKVFLECVQDMDHENMFWYRQDPGLGLRLIYFSYDVKMKEKGDIPEGYSVSREKKERFSLILESASTNQTSMYLCASSGVQGATNEKLFFGSGTQLSVL.

The gene calls are TRBV5-6 and TRBJ1-1; tentatively, D is TRBD1 (6 bases). V was trimmed by 0 bases and J by 9 bases, leaving 15 bases between them. Germline V gives CDR1 SGHDT, CDR2 YYEEEE. CDR3 length: 14 residues. The CDR3 bases are TGTGCCAGCAGCTTGGCCAGGGGAGGCGATAAAGCTTTCTTT. This gives the protein CASSLARGGDKAFF.

The CDR3 loop reads CASSVALISYNEQFF. CDR3 nucleotide sequence: TGTGCCAGCAGTGTGGCTCTCATCTCCTACAATGAGCAGTTCTTC. This chain connects TRBV2 to TRBJ2-1; the D is unclear. CDR1 is SNHLY, CDR2 FYNNEI, per germline. Trimming shortened V by 4 bases and J by 0 bases, and 10 bases separated the two germline ends. There are 15 residues in the CDR3.

V is TRBV27 and J is TRBJ2-7; D may be TRBD1 (5 bases). Germline V lookup: CDR1 MNHEY, CDR2 SMNVEV (reference sequence). The ends were cut back, 1 base at V and 6 bases at J, with 16 bases in the middle. The CDR3 contains 15 residues. This CDR3 reads CASSLFSRGIREQYF. The CDR3 DNA reads TGTGCCAGCAGTTTATTTAGTAGGGGAATTCGCGAGCAGTACTTC.

The rearrangement links TRBV9 to TRBJ2-1; D possibly corresponds to TRBD1 (6 bases). Germline values: CDR1 SGDLS, CDR2 YYNGEE. V lost 3 bases and J 7 bases, leaving 14 bases between the germline ends. The CDR3 contains 14 residues. CDR3 amino acids: CASSAAGTFNEQFF. In DNA form, the CDR3 reads TGTGCCAGCAGCGCAGCCGGGACATTTAATGAGCAGTTCTTC.

The chain links TRBV7-2 to TRBJ1-5; TRBD1 is a possible D gene (6 bases). CDR3 length: 13 residues. The ends were cut back, 5 bases at V and 5 bases at J, with 10 bases in the middle. CDR1 SGHTA and CDR2 FQGNSA come from the germline V gene. As DNA, the CDR3 is TGTGCCAGCAGCCGACAGGTGGATCAGCCCCAGCATTTT. Amino acid sequence: CASSRQVDQPQHF.

The chain recombines TRBV4-2 with TRBJ1-4; D is unclear. With 0 bases removed from V and 8 bases from J, the gap between germline ends came to 13 bases. CDR1 is LGHNA, CDR2 YNFKEQ, per germline. The CDR3 is made up of 15 amino acids. The CDR3 is CASSQESFFREKLFF. CDR3 DNA sequence: TGTGCCAGCAGCCAAGAATCTTTTTTCAGGGAAAAACTGTTTTTT.

The chain uses TRBV7-9 and TRBJ1-5; weak D call: TRBD1 (5 bases). The CDR3 length is 16 residues. The germline V and J ends were trimmed by 1 base and 5 bases, with 15 bases remaining between them. From germline, CDR1 is SEHNR and CDR2 FQNEAQ (reference sequence). This chain's CDR3 is CASSLVGVGFDQPQHF. CDR3 nucleotides: TGTGCCAGCAGCTTAGTGGGGGTGGGATTCGATCAGCCCCAGCATTTT.

V gene TRBV7-8 combines with J gene TRBJ2-6; the D gene is possibly TRBD1 (6 bases). Trimming cost V 8 bases and J 2 bases, with 16 bases left between them. This CDR3 comprises 16 residues. Germline V lookup: CDR1 SGHVS, CDR2 FQNEAQ. CDR3 loop: CASYLDSRTGANVLTF. The CDR3 DNA reads as TGTGCCAGCTATTTGGACAGTCGAACTGGGGCCAACGTCCTGACTTTC.

The J gene is TRBJ2-7, the V gene TRBV27; 11 bases are shared with TRBD1. Germline lookup yields CDR1 MNHEY and CDR2 SMNVEV (reference sequence). Losses at the gene ends were 5 bases for V and 3 bases for J; bases not matched to a gene: 6. The CDR3 is 15 amino acids. CDR3 nucleotide sequence: TGTGCCAGCAGTGACTACGGGACAGGGGGCTACGAGCAGTACGTC. It encodes CASSDYGTGGYEQYV.

The J gene is TRBJ2-7, the V gene TRBV7-9; 8 positions match TRBD1. The CDR3 consists of 14 residues. Unmatched junction bases numbered 0, after V lost 1 base and J lost 1 base. Germline CDR1 reads SEHNR; CDR2 reads FQNEAQ (reference sequence). The CDR3 region is CASSLGTGSYEQYF. In DNA form, the CDR3 reads TGTGCCAGCAGCTTAGGGACAGGGTCCTACGAGCAGTACTTC.

This clone was detected only a few times. This chain uses TRBV5-6 with TRBJ2-7; D is possibly TRBD1 or TRBD2 (5 bases each). The CDR3 consists of 14 residues. From germline, CDR1 is SGHDT and CDR2 YYEEEE. V lost 4 bases and J lost 4, with 15 bases in between. DNA of the CDR3: TGTGCCAGCAGCCCGGGACCAGAGGGTTACGAGCAGTACTTC. It translates to CASSPGPEGYEQYF. The full variable domain, its missing parts supplied by reference TRBV5-6 and TRBJ2-7, is DAGVTQSPTHLIKTRGQQVTLRCSPKSGHDTVSWYQQALGQGPQFIFQYYEEEERQRGNFPDRFSGHQFPNYSSELNVNALLLGDSALYLCASSPGPEGYEQYFGPGTRLTVT.

The chain couples TRBV4-1 to TRBJ2-3, with unresolved D. CDR1 and CDR2 from the germline V gene are MGHRA and YSYEKL. V was pared by 3 bases and J by 7 bases, with 11 bases between. The CDR3 runs 13 residues. CDR3 residues: CASSHPPWNTQYF. CDR3 nucleotide sequence: TGCGCCAGCAGCCATCCCCCGTGGAATACGCAGTATTTT.

As regards this clone: In the same sample, other DNA sequences code for this CDR3. This chain uses TRBV27 with TRBJ2-1; D ambiguous. Trimming stripped 0 bases from V and 6 bases from J, with 3 bases between. Germline V gene lookup returns CDR1 MNHEY and CDR2 SMNVEV (reference sequence). This CDR3 contains 12 residues. This CDR3 is CASSLSGNEQFF. The CDR3 region has the DNA TGTGCCAGCAGTTTATCGGGCAATGAGCAGTTCTTC.

The chain links TRBV9 to TRBJ1-1; D possibly corresponds to TRBD1 (5 bases). The CDR3 consists of 13 residues. Trimming cost V 4 bases and J 1 base, with 8 bases left between them. Germline V gives CDR1 SGDLS, CDR2 YYNGEE. CDR3 sequence reads: CASSIDRNTEAFF. As DNA, the CDR3 is TGTGCCAGCAGCATCGACAGGAACACTGAAGCTTTCTTT.

V usage is TRBV4-2 and J usage is TRBJ2-7, with D perhaps matching TRBD2 (6 bases). The germline gives CDR1 LGHNA, CDR2 YNFKEQ. The CDR3 length is 14 residues. V was shortened by 8 bases and J by 4 bases, with 18 bases between the two germline ends. CDR3 sequence reads: CASSSRPGGYEQYF. Here the CDR3 DNA reads TGTGCCAGCTCCTCTAGACCTGGGGGGTACGAGCAGTACTTC.